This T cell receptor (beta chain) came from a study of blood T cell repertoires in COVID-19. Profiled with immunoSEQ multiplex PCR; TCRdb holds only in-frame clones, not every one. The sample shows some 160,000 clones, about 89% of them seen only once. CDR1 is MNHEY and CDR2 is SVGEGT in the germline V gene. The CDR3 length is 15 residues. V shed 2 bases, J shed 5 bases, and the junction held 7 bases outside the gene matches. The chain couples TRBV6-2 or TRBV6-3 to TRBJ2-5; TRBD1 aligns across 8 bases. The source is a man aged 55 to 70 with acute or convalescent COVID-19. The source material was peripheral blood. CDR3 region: CASSYPIGQGETQYF. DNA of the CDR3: TGTGCCAGCAGTTACCCCATCGGACAGGGTGAGACCCAGTACTTC.